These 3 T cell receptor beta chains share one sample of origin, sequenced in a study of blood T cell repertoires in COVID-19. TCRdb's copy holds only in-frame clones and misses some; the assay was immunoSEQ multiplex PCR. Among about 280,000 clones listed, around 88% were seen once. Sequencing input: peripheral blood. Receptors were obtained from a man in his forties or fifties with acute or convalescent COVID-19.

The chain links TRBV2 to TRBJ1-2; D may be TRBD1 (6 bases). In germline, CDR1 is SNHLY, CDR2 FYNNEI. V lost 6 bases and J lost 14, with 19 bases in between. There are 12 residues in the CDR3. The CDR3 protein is CASSGITGPFTF. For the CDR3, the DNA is TGTGCCAGCAGCGGAATAACAGGGCCGTTTACCTTC.

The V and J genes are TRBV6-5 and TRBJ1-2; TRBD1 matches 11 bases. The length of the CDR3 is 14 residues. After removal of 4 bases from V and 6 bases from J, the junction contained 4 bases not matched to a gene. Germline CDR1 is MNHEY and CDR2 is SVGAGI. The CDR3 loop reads CASSLLGQGDGYTF. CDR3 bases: TGTGCCAGCAGTTTGCTGGGACAGGGGGATGGCTACACCTTC.

The CDR3 nucleotides read TGCGCCAGCAGCTTGCCCAGACAAGGGGACACAGATACGCAGTATTTT. It translates to CASSLPRQGDTDTQYF. The chain employs TRBV5-1 and TRBJ2-3; D is perhaps TRBD1 (5 bases). Germline values: CDR1 SGHRS, CDR2 YFSETQ. The ends were cut back, 1 base at V and 2 bases at J, with 14 bases in the middle. CDR3 length: 16 residues.